These 23 T cell receptor beta chains were sequenced from one sample in a study of neurological immune-mediated disorders. TCRdb passed the 5' RACE reads through MiXCR, listing each CDR3 protein once. This sample carries 31,000 or so distinct CDR3 sequences, 4% to 5.5% of them seen once, and the ten largest clones take more than 20%. The material sequenced was PBMCs. All receptors derive from a man between 18 and 35 years old in good health.

This clonotype was observed many times. The genes are TRBV5-1 and TRBJ1-1; D not resolved. Between the trimmed V and J ends, which lost 0 bases and 4 bases, there was a span of 13 bases. From germline, CDR1 is SGHRS and CDR2 YFSETQ. The CDR3 sequence is 15 residues long. The CDR3 nucleotides are TGCGCCAGCAGCTTGGATTGGGGTTTGGGCACTGAAGCTTTCTTT. Its translation: CASSLDWGLGTEAFF.

This clonotype was detected many times. V is TRBV7-9 and J is TRBJ1-1; D is possibly TRBD1 (5 bases). The CDR3 contains 15 residues. Germline values: CDR1 SEHNR, CDR2 FQNEAQ (reference sequence). V lost 5 bases and J lost 1, with 14 bases in between. The CDR3 nucleotides are TGTGCCAGCAGCCCAATCGCAGGGAAGAACACTGAAGCTTTCTTT. It is translated as CASSPIAGKNTEAFF. The complete variable domain, with remaining parts taken from reference TRBV7-9 and TRBJ1-1, reads DTGVSQNPRHKITKRGQNVTFRCDPISEHNRLYWYRQTLGQGPEFLTYFQNEAQLEKSRLLSDRFSAERPKGSFSTLEIQRTEQGDSAMYLCASSPIAGKNTEAFFGQGTRLTVV.

This clonotype occurred many times. The chain employs TRBV5-1 and TRBJ2-4; 7 bases agree with TRBD1. Germline assignment: CDR1 SGHRS and CDR2 YFSETQ. This CDR3 has 14 residues. The V gene end was trimmed by 0 bases and the J gene end by 8 bases; junction bases not matched to a gene: 5. The CDR3 here is CASSLGQGVDIQYF. DNA for the CDR3: TGCGCCAGCAGCTTGGGACAGGGTGTGGACATTCAGTACTTC. The full variable domain, in which reference TRBV5-1 and TRBJ2-4 provide the parts outside the CDR3, is KAGVTQTPRYLIKTRGQQVTLSCSPISGHRSVSWYQQTPGQGLQFLFEYFSETQRNKGNFPGRFSGRQFSNSRSEMNVSTLELGDSALYLCASSLGQGVDIQYFGAGTRLSVL.

This clonotype was seen at least ten times. This chain connects TRBV12-3 or TRBV12-4 to TRBJ2-3; 9 bases are a match to TRBD2. The CDR3 is 16 residues long. The trim removed 3 bases at V and 1 base at J, leaving 5 bases unmatched. The CDR3 spells CASSFGGGGGTDTQYF. CDR3 in DNA: TGTGCCAGCAGTTTTGGCGGGGGGGGGGGCACAGATACGCAGTATTTT.

In this sample, this clonotype turned up many times. The chain has TRBV20-1 and TRBJ1-1, with a weak D call TRBD1 (6 bases). CDR3 length equals 15 residues. Trimming removed 8 bases at V and 0 bases at J, with 19 bases between. Germline V CDR1 and CDR2: DFQATT, SNEGSKA (reference sequence). CDR3: CSPLGGEPMNTEAFF. In DNA, the CDR3 is TGCAGTCCCCTCGGGGGCGAGCCGATGAACACTGAAGCTTTCTTT.

This clonotype appeared many times. Mismatch with germline at one junction end may stem from a read error. The gene calls are TRBV7-9 and TRBJ2-7; tentatively, D is TRBD1 or TRBD2 (7 bases each). The length of the CDR3 is 14 residues. Germline V CDR1 and CDR2: SEHNR, FQNEAQ (reference sequence). CDR3 amino acids: CASSSGRGGARPIF. For the CDR3, the DNA is TGTGCCAGCAGCTCCGGCAGGGGGGGGGCGCGTCCCATATTC.

This clonotype was recorded at least ten times. As DNA, the CDR3 is TGTGCCATCATCCGTGGGGGCACCGGGGAGCTGTTTTTT. Translated, it gives CAIIRGGTGELFF. The V and J genes are TRBV12-3 or TRBV12-4 and TRBJ2-2; the D call may be TRBD1 or TRBD2 (5 bases each). V dropped 10 bases and J dropped 4 bases, with 13 bases sitting between them. This CDR3 has 13 amino acids.

This clonotype was observed many times. The V gene is TRBV21-1, the J gene TRBJ1-5; TRBD1 reflects the table's D call only, with no check against the DNA. TRBV21-1 is a listed pseudogene. This CDR3 has 12 amino acids. CDR3 sequence reads: CASRDRGQPQHF. For the CDR3, the DNA is TGTGCCAGCAGGGACAGGGGTCAGCCCCAGCATTTT.

This clonotype was counted at least ten times. The rearrangement joins TRBV15 to TRBJ2-4; D remains ambiguous. V lost 1 base, J lost 12 bases, and 13 bases lay in between. Germline CDR1 and CDR2: LNHNV and YYDKDF (reference sequence). The CDR3 is 13 residues long. DNA for the CDR3: TGTGCCACCAGCAGAGGACTTCCTCTAAATCAGTACTTC. It encodes CATSRGLPLNQYF.

This clonotype was seen ten or more times. The V gene is TRBV6-5, the J gene TRBJ2-5, with D possibly matching TRBD1 (6 bases). V lost 2 bases and J 0 bases, leaving 10 bases between the germline ends. This CDR3 is 15 amino acids long. CDR1 is MNHEY and CDR2 is SVGAGI in the germline V gene. DNA for the CDR3: TGTGCCAGCAGTTACGGGACACCGTACCAAGAGACCCAGTACTTC. Amino acid sequence: CASSYGTPYQETQYF.

This clonotype was picked up many times. The chain employs TRBV28 and TRBJ2-5; TRBD2 matches at 10 bases. The CDR3 has 15 amino acids. After removal of 3 bases from V and 5 bases from J, the junction contained 6 bases not matched to a gene. Per germline, CDR1 MDHEN and CDR2 SYDVKM. CDR3 nucleotide sequence: TGTGCCAGCAGTTTGGATAGCGGGGGGAGGGAGACCCAGTACTTC. Translated, it gives CASSLDSGGRETQYF.

This clonotype has a count of ten or more. The chain links TRBV20-1 to TRBJ1-2; 8 nucleotides line up with TRBD1. The germline gives CDR1 DFQATT, CDR2 SNEGSKA (reference sequence). Trimming removed 6 bases from V and 8 bases from J; junction bases left unmatched: 11. The CDR3 extends over 13 amino acids. Written as DNA, the CDR3 is TGCAGTGCAACCCAGGTGGACAGGGAGGGCTACACCTTC. It is translated as CSATQVDREGYTF.

Ten or more counts support this clonotype. This sequence joins TRBV2 and TRBJ2-2, with 7 bases aligning to TRBD2. With V trimmed by 2 bases and J by 5 bases, 5 bases remained unmatched. Per germline, CDR1 SNHLY and CDR2 FYNNEI. This CDR3 is built from 15 residues. Written as DNA, the CDR3 is TGTGCCAGCAGTGAACGGGGGGTAGGGACCGGGGAGCTGTTTTTT. It translates to CASSERGVGTGELFF.

This clonotype has ten or more counts. The chain is built from TRBV12-5 and TRBJ2-5; the match to TRBD2 covers 9 bases. The germline CDR1 and CDR2 sequences are LGHNT and FRNRAP. The CDR3 has 15 residues. V trimming: 6 bases; J trimming: 3 bases; junction bases outside the gene matches: 8. The CDR3 DNA reads as TGTGCTAGTGGATACACCGGGACTAGCAAAGAGACCCAGTACTTC. Translated, it gives CASGYTGTSKETQYF.

At least ten counts were recorded for this clonotype. The J gene is TRBJ1-5, the V gene TRBV7-2, with a tentative D call TRBD1 (6 bases). The CDR3 sequence is 15 residues long. Germline-derived CDR1 and CDR2 are SGHTA and FQGNSA. The ends were cut back, 4 bases at V and 2 bases at J, with 12 bases in the middle. The CDR3 DNA reads as TGTGCCAGCAGCTCCAGGGGTTTTGGCAATCAGCCCCAGCATTTT. Its translation is CASSSRGFGNQPQHF.

Many counts were recorded for this clonotype. This rearrangement joins TRBV5-1 to TRBJ2-3; D not resolved. Germline V lookup: CDR1 SGHRS, CDR2 YFSETQ. The length of the CDR3 is 16 residues. V was shortened by 4 bases and J by 0 bases, with 15 bases between the two germline ends. CDR3 amino acids: CASSTTLGGSTDTQYF. Here the CDR3 DNA reads TGCGCCAGCAGCACCACGCTGGGTGGCAGCACAGATACGCAGTATTTT.

This clonotype showed up many times. V is TRBV19 and J is TRBJ2-2; D unresolved. This CDR3 has 15 residues. The germline V gene has CDR1 LNHDA and CDR2 SQIVND (reference sequence). V shed 5 bases and J shed 1 base, with 11 bases lying between them. The CDR3 bases are TGTGCCAGTAGTCGTGGTCCCGTGAACACCGGGGAGCTGTTTTTT. As protein: CASSRGPVNTGELFF.

In its sample, this clonotype was seen many times. This rearrangement joins TRBV20-1 to TRBJ2-5; TRBD2 aligns across 12 bases. The germline V gene has CDR1 DFQATT and CDR2 SNEGSKA (reference sequence). V was pared by 2 bases and J by 5 bases, with 3 bases of the junction left unmatched. CDR3 size: 14 residues. CDR3 DNA sequence: TGCAGTGCTAGACTAGCGGGGGGGGCCGAGACCCAGTACTTC. Amino acid sequence: CSARLAGGAETQYF.

This clonotype was found many times. This rearrangement joins TRBV20-1 to TRBJ2-7, with a weak D call TRBD2 (5 bases). Trimming cost V 0 bases and J 2 bases, with 11 bases left between them. The CDR3 consists of 14 residues. Germline CDR1 reads DFQATT; CDR2 reads SNEGSKA (reference sequence). The CDR3 sequence is CSARDNSDTYEQYF. In nucleotides, the CDR3 is TGCAGTGCTAGAGATAATAGCGATACCTACGAGCAGTACTTC.

This clonotype was recorded many times. The CDR3 region is CASNNQGNTGELFF. DNA for the CDR3: TGCGCCAGCAATAATCAGGGAAACACCGGGGAGCTGTTTTTT. The gene calls are TRBV5-1 and TRBJ2-2, with D possibly matching TRBD1 (5 bases). Per germline, CDR1 SGHRS and CDR2 YFSETQ. This CDR3 is 14 amino acids long. The V end lost 6 bases, the J end lost 2 bases, and 11 bases lay between the germline ends.

The rearrangement joins TRBV5-5 to TRBJ2-1; TRBD2 is a possible D gene (5 bases). Trimming shortened V by 2 bases and J by 4 bases, and 13 bases separated the two germline ends. The CDR3 totals 15 residues. Germline CDR1 and CDR2: SGHKS and YYEKEE (reference sequence). The CDR3 loop reads CASSFDGVWYNEQFF. The CDR3 DNA is TGTGCCAGCAGCTTCGACGGGGTGTGGTACAATGAGCAGTTCTTC.

This clonotype was found many times. The V call is TRBV4-1, the J call TRBJ1-3; D gene ambiguous. The germline V and J ends were trimmed by 4 bases and 0 bases, with 16 bases remaining between them. CDR1 and CDR2 (germline): MGHRA, YSYEKL. The CDR3 loop spans 17 amino acids. The CDR3 sequence is CASSRGGLILSGNTIYF. Here the CDR3 DNA reads TGCGCCAGCAGCCGCGGAGGACTGATCCTCTCTGGAAACACCATATATTTT.

In its sample, this clonotype was seen many times. The genes are TRBV12-3 or TRBV12-4 and TRBJ1-4, with D possibly TRBD1 on 5 matching bases. The CDR3 has 16 residues. Trimming took off 7 bases at V and 8 bases at J, with 23 bases between the two ends. The CDR3 region has the DNA TGTGCCAGCAATTGGGGGGGAGCGATGCCCGTCGAAAAACTGTTTTTT. Its protein product is CASNWGGAMPVEKLFF.